This T cell receptor (beta chain) was captured in a study of tumor and adjacent non-tumor tissue in lung cancer. Study conclusions and caveats: Tumor repertoires had a smaller top 100 clone share than normal lung.

V lost 2 bases and J lost 8, with 13 bases in between. The CDR3 is 13 residues long. CDR1 ENHRY and CDR2 SYGVKD come from the germline V gene. The template was RNA from unsorted bulk tissue. More than 3 cm separated this lung sample from the edge of the tumor. The library came from three nested PCR rounds adapted from ARM-PCR protocols. TCRdb analysed the multiplex PCR reads with MiXCR anew, one entry per CDR3 protein. The table has some 100,000 distinct CDR3 sequences, under 65% seen once. With regard to this clonotype: Its target is not known.

This clonotype originated in a man in his 60s with non-small cell lung cancer. Sequencing was done on a sample of distant non-tumor lung tissue. The chain carries TRBV10-3 and TRBJ2-7; D remains ambiguous. The CDR3 region has the DNA TGTGCCATCAGTGAGCCCCCTTCCTGCAAGCAGTACTTC. Protein product: CAISEPPSCKQYF.